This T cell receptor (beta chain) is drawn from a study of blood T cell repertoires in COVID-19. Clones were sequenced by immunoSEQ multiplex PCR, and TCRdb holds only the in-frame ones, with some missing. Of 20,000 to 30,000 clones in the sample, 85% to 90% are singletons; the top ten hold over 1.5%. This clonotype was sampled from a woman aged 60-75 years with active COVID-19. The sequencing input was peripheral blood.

Written as DNA, the CDR3 is TGCAGTGCTAGTCTAAGCGATACGCAGTATTTT. Its protein product is CSASLSDTQYF. The V gene is TRBV20-1, the J gene TRBJ2-3, with no clear D. V lost 3 bases and J lost 6, with 7 bases in between. The germline gives CDR1 DFQATT, CDR2 SNEGSKA (reference sequence). There are 11 residues in the CDR3.